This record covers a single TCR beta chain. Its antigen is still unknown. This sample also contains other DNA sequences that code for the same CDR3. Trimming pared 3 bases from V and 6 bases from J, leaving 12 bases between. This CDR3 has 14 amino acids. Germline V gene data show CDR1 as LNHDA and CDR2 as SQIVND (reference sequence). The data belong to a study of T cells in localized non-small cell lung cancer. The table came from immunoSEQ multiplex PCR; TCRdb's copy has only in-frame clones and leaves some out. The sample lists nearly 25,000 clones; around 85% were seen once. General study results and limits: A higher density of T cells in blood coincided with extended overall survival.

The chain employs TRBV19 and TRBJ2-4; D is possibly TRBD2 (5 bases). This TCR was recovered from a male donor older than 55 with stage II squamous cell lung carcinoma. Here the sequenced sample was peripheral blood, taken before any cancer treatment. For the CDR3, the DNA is TGTGCCAGTAGTATTCCGGGATTGGGAAACATTCAGTACTTC. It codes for CASSIPGLGNIQYF.